A selection of T cell receptor beta chains follows, all from one sample in a study of OX40 agonist ivuxolimab in advanced cancers. Produced via immunoSEQ multiplex PCR; TCRdb's table is partial and in-frame only. The table lists 65,000 to 95,000 clones, roughly 83% of them singletons. The specimen comprised CD4+ or CD8+ T cells sorted from blood, sampled in a trial of the OX40 agonist ivuxolimab. The receptors were sampled from an adult with an advanced solid tumor such as melanoma, head and neck, liver or kidney cancer. The CDR3 runs from the conserved cysteine through the conserved F or W. D genes are given only for firm matches. Clone size appears in some rows only: once, few, many, or a class for an expanded clone.

v_call	j_call	clone_size	d_call	cdr3_aa	cdr3_nt
TRBV23-1	TRBJ2-7	-	TRBD2	CASSQSPGLAGYYEQYF	TGCGCCAGCAGTCAATCGCCCGGACTAGCGGGATACTACGAGCAGTACTTC
TRBV11-1	TRBJ1-5	-	-	CASSLGGSNQPQHF	TGTGCCAGCAGTCTCGGGGGAAGCAATCAGCCCCAGCATTTT
TRBV29-1	TRBJ1-5	-	TRBD1	CSVTTGVDQPQHF	TGCAGCGTGACGACAGGGGTCGATCAGCCCCAGCATTTT
TRBV6-1	TRBJ2-7	-	-	CASIREPYSYEQYF	TGTGCCAGCATCCGGGAACCTTACTCCTACGAGCAGTACTTC
TRBV19	TRBJ2-1	-	TRBD2	CASSMGGTSGSGQFF	TGTGCCAGTAGTATGGGCGGGACTAGCGGGAGTGGGCAGTTCTTC
TRBV10-3	TRBJ2-2	-	-	CAISGAVTGELFF	TGTGCCATCAGTGGTGCGGTAACCGGGGAGCTGTTTTTT
TRBV6-6	TRBJ2-7	-	TRBD1	CASSYIGDSSYEQYF	TGTGCCAGCAGTTATATAGGGGACAGCTCCTACGAGCAGTACTTC
TRBV18	TRBJ2-7	-	-	CASSLTGLGTYEQYF	TGTGCCAGCTCACTTACGGGACTTGGGACCTACGAGCAGTACTTC
TRBV5-4	TRBJ2-1	-	TRBD2	CASSLGGTSVNNEQFF	TGTGCCAGCAGCTTGGGCGGGACTAGCGTGAACAATGAGCAGTTCTTC
TRBV4-2	TRBJ1-3	-	-	CASSQDRGPGNTIYF	TGTGCCAGCAGCCAAGATCGAGGGCCAGGAAACACCATATATTTT
TRBV18	TRBJ2-2	once	TRBD1	CASSPSDRGTGTGELFF	TGTGCCAGCTCACCATCGGACAGGGGAACGGGCACCGGGGAGCTGTTTTTT
TRBV19	TRBJ1-2	-	-	CASSIRNGYTF	TGTGCCAGTAGTATCCGGAATGGCTACACCTTC
TRBV27	TRBJ1-2	-	TRBD1	CASSPDRALYGYTF	TGTGCCAGCAGTCCGGACAGGGCCTTATATGGCTACACCTTC
TRBV18	TRBJ2-1	-	-	CASSPAGWRGYNEQFF	TGTGCCAGCTCTCCGGCAGGATGGCGGGGCTACAATGAGCAGTTCTTC
TRBV28	TRBJ1-5	-	-	CASSFLRTPDNQPQHF	TGTGCCAGCAGTTTTTTGAGGACACCGGACAATCAGCCCCAGCATTTT
TRBV27	TRBJ2-2	once	-	CASSTTARNTGELFF	TGTGCCAGCAGTACGACAGCGCGGAACACCGGGGAGCTGTTTTTT
TRBV4-3	TRBJ2-4	-	-	CASSQAARRGVAKNIQYF	TGCGCCAGCAGCCAAGCTGCCCGGAGGGGGGTAGCCAAAAACATTCAGTACTTC
TRBV4-1	TRBJ2-3	-	TRBD1	CASSLLGQGTDTQYF	TGCGCCAGCAGCCTTCTCGGACAGGGCACAGATACGCAGTATTTT
TRBV11-2	TRBJ1-3	-	-	CASSSGRNSGNTIYF	TGTGCCAGCAGCTCGGGACGGAACTCTGGAAACACCATATATTTT
TRBV5-1	TRBJ2-7	-	-	CASSLSWAGGILAEYF	-
TRBV5-6	TRBJ1-5	many	-	CASSLTGSQPQHF	TGTGCCAGCAGCTTGACAGGGAGTCAGCCCCAGCATTTT
TRBV5-1	TRBJ2-2	-	TRBD1	CASSSTGPTGELFF	TGCGCCAGCAGCTCGACAGGGCCCACCGGGGAGCTGTTTTTT
TRBV21-1	TRBJ1-6	few	-	CARGSYSSYNSPLHF	TGTGCCAGAGGATCATACAGCTCCTATAATTCACCCCTCCACTTT
TRBV5-1	TRBJ2-1	-	TRBD2	CASSLGLAGVHEQFF	TGCGCCAGCAGCCTAGGACTAGCGGGAGTCCATGAGCAGTTCTTC